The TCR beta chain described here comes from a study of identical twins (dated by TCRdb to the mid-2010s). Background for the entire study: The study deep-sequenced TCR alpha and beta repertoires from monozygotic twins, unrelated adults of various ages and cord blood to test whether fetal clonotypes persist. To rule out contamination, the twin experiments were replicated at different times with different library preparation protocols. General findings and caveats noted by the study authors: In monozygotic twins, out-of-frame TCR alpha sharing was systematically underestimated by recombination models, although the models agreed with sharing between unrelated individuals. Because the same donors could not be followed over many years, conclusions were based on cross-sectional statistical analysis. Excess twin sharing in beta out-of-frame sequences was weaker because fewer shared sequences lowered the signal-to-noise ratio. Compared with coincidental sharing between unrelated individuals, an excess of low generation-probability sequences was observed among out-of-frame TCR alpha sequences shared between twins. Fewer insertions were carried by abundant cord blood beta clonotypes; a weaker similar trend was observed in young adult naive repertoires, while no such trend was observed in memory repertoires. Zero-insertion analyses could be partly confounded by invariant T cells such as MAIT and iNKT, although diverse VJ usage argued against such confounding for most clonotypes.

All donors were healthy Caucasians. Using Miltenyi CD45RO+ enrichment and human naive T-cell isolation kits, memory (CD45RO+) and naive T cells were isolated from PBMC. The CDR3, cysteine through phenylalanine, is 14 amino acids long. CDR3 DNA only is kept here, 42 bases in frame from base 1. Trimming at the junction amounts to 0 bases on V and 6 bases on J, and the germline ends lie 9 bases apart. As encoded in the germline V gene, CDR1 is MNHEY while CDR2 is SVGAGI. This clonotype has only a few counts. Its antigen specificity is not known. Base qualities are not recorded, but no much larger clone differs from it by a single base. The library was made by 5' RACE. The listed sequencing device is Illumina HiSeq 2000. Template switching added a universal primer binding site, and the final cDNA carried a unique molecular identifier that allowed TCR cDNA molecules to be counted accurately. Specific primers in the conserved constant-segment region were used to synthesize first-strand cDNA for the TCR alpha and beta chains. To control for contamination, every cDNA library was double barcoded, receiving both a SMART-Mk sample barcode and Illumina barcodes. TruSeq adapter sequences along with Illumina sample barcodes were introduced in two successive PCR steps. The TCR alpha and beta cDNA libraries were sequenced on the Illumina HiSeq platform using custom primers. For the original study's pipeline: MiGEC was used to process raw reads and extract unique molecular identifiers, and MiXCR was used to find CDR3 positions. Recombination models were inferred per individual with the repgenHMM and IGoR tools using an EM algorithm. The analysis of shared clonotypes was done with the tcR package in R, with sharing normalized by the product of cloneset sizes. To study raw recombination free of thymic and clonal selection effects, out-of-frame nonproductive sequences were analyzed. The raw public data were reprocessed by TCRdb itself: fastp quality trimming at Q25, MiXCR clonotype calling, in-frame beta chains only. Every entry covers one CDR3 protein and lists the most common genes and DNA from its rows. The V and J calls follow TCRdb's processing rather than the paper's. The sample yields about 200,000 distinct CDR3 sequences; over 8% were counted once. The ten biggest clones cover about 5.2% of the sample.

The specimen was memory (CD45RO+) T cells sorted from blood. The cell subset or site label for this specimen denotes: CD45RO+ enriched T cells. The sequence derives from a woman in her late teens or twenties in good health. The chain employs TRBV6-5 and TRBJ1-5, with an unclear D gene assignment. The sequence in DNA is TGTGCCAGCAGTTACTCGAACTTAGGTCAGCCCCAGCATTTT. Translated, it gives CASSYSNLGQPQHF.